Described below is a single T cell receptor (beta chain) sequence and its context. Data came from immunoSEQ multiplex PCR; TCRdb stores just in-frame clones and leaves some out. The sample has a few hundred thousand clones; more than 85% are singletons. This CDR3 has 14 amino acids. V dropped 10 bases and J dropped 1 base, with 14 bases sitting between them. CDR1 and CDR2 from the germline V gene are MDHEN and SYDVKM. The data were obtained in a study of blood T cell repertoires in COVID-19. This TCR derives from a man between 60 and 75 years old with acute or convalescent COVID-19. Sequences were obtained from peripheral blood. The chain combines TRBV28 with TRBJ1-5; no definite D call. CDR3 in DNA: TGTGCCATCCTATCCCGGTGGAGCAATCAGCCCCAGCATTTT. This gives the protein CAILSRWSNQPQHF. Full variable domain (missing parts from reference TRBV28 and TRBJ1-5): DVKVTQSSRYLVKRTGEKVFLECVQDMDHENMFWYRQDPGLGLRLIYFSYDVKMKEKGDIPEGYSVSREKKERFSLILESASTNQTSMYLCAILSRWSNQPQHFGDGTRLSIL.